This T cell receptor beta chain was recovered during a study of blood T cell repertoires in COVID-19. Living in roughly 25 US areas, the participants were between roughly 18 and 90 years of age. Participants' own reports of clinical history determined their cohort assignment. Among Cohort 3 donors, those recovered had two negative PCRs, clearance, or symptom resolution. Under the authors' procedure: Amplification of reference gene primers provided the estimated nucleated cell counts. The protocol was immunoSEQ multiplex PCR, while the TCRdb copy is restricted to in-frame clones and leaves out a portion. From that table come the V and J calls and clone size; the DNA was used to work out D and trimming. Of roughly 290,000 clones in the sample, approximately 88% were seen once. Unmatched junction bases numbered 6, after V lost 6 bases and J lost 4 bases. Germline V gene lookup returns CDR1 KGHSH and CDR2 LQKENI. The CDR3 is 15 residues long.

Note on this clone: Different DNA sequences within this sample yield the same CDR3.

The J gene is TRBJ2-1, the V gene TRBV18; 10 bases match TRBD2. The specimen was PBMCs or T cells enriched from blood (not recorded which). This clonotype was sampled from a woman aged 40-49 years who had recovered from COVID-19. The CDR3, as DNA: TGTGCCAGCTCCCCGAGGACTAGCGGTTACAATGAGCAGTTCTTC. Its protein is CASSPRTSGYNEQFF.